This T cell receptor beta chain stems from a study of human T cells and chemical hapten exposure. Study-level information: Patch tests applied 0.01% DPC to the upper back, read at 6 days. The patients, most of them female, presented with alopecia areata, totalis or universalis. Study-level findings and limits: Alopecia was present in the donors, so their immune response may differ from healthy people's.

MiXCR, applied by TCRdb to the RACE reads, yields one record per CDR3 protein. Altogether over 85,000 distinct CDR3 sequences are present, roughly a tenth being singletons, with the ten largest covering 2% to 2.5%. The V gene lost 2 bases and the J gene lost 10 bases, with 14 bases spanning the gap. This CDR3 has 13 residues. The germline CDR1 and CDR2 sequences are MNHEY and SMNVEV (reference sequence). Documented time point: patch test 2, 6 weeks after DPC sensitization. Treatment reported: therapeutic diphenylcyclopropenone sensitization with weekly scalp DPC. Donors were 18 to 70-year-old alopecia patients suitable for DPC. Only a few counts were recorded for this clonotype. Antigen: not known.

The clonotype comes from a woman in her 40s with alopecia areata. Some clones in this sample may be carry-over from other donors' samples. The chain has TRBV27 and TRBJ1-1; D perhaps matches TRBD1 (5 bases). Material: whole blood, obtained in connection with sensitization to the hapten diphenylcyclopropenone (DPC). The CDR3 loop reads CASSLSQGGIAFF. The CDR3 bases are TGTGCCAGCAGTTTAAGCCAGGGAGGGATAGCTTTCTTT.